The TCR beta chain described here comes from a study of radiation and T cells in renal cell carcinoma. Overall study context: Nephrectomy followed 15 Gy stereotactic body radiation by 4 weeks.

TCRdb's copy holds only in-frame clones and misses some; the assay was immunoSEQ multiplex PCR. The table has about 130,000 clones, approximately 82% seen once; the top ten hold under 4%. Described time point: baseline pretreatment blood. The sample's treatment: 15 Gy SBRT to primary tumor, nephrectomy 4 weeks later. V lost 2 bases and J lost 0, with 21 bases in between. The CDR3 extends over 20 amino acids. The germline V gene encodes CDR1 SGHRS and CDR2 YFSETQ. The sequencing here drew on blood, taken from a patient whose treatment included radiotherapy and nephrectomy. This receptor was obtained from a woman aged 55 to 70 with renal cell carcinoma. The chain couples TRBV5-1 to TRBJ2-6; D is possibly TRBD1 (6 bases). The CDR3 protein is CASSLQPQGVDSSGANVLTF. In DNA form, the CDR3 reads TGCGCCAGCAGCTTACAACCACAGGGCGTAGACAGCTCTGGGGCCAACGTCCTGACTTTC. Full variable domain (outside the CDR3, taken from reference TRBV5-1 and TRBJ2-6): KAGVTQTPRYLIKTRGQQVTLSCSPISGHRSVSWYQQTPGQGLQFLFEYFSETQRNKGNFPGRFSGRQFSNSRSEMNVSTLELGDSALYLCASSLQPQGVDSSGANVLTFGAGSRLTVL.